A single sample gave rise to the 23 T cell receptor beta chains below, sequenced in a study of T cell clonality in common variable immunodeficiency. Sequencing used immunoSEQ multiplex PCR; TCRdb keeps in-frame clones, though not all of them. Altogether tens of thousands of clones were found in the sample, and no singletons occur. Input material: peripheral blood mononuclear cells. The receptor set was obtained from a person between 18 and 75 years old in good health.

This clone was picked up many times. The CDR3 loop reads CASSDFPGGGGYNEQFF. The sequenced part of the CDR3 DNA is TGTGCCAGCAGTGACTTCCCGGGGGGAGGGGGCTACAATGAG. This sequence joins TRBV6-4 and TRBJ2-1, with D possibly being TRBD2 (7 bases). The read ends 3 residues shy of where the CDR3 ends; the end is completed using the germline J gene. Between the trimmed V and J ends, which lost 1 base and 3 bases, there was a span of 16 bases. The CDR3 runs 17 residues. Germline CDR1 MRHNA, CDR2 SNTAGT.

This clone was counted at least ten times. Read coverage stops 3 residues before the CDR3 terminus; the germline J gene supplies the remainder. V is TRBV30 and J is TRBJ1-5; D is perhaps TRBD1 (6 bases). Germline CDR1 reads GTSNPN; CDR2 reads SVGIG (reference sequence). The CDR3 spans 13 residues. The V end was cut by 1 base, the J end by 6 bases, with 10 bases between. CDR3 loop: CAWSEQGTQPQHF. CDR3 DNA (partial): TGTGCCTGGAGTGAACAGGGAACTCAGCCC.

In this sample, this clone turned up many times. Sequencing ends 3 residues short of the CDR3 end; the germline J gene provides the rest. The chain couples TRBV5-1 to TRBJ2-7; 13 positions agree with TRBD2. Germline trimming cut 5 bases from V and 4 bases from J; bases unmatched to any gene: 6. Germline-derived CDR1 and CDR2 are SGHRS and YFSETQ. The CDR3 runs to 15 residues. The CDR3 loop reads CASRAGTSGTYEQYF. The DNA read from the CDR3 is TGCGCCAGCAGGGCCGGGACTAGCGGGACTTACGAG.

In this sample, this clone turned up many times. The CDR3 sequence: CAISLESNSPLHF. CDR3 DNA (partial): TGTGCCATCAGCTTAGAAAGTAATTCACCC. This chain connects TRBV10-3 to TRBJ1-6, with D unclear. Read sequence stops 3 residues before the CDR3 end, and the germline J gene provides the missing end. The CDR3 loop spans 13 amino acids. Germline V gene lookup returns CDR1 ENHRY and CDR2 SYGVKD. The V end lost 6 bases, the J end lost 6 bases, and 9 bases lay between the germline ends.

This clone was picked up many times. The read ends 3 residues shy of where the CDR3 ends; the end is completed using the germline J gene. This chain uses TRBV7-6 with TRBJ1-4; D unclear. The CDR3 is 13 amino acids. Trimming took off 7 bases at V and 7 bases at J, with 13 bases between the two ends. Germline CDR1 reads SGHVS; CDR2 reads FNYEAQ. The CDR3 DNA, read in part, is TGTGCCAGCACCCCATTCGGGGTTGAAAAA. Residues: CASTPFGVEK. The full CDR3 protein reads CASTPFGVEKLFF.

This clone has ten or more counts. The read falls 3 residues short of the CDR3 end, and the missing part is taken from the germline J gene. This chain uses TRBV9 with TRBJ1-2, with TRBD1 matching over 8 bases. The CDR3 runs to 14 residues. The junction had 4 bases not matched to a gene; V was cut back by 3 bases and J by 3 bases. The germline CDR1 and CDR2 sequences are SGDLS and YYNGEE. CDR3 residues: CASSAPQGDYGYTF. Partial CDR3 DNA: TGTGCCAGCAGCGCCCCACAGGGGGACTATGGC.

The table lists this clone with many counts. The sequence runs out 3 residues before the end of the CDR3; the remainder is reconstructed from the germline J gene. The V call is TRBV2, the J call TRBJ1-2, with 7 positions matching TRBD1. CDR1 and CDR2 (germline): SNHLY, FYNNEI. The junction had 7 bases not matched to a gene; V was cut back by 6 bases and J by 0 bases. CDR3 length: 15 residues. The CDR3 sequence: CASSETGVANYGYTF. CDR3 DNA (partial): TGTGCCAGCAGCGAAACAGGGGTAGCTAACTATGGC.

This clone showed up many times. The CDR3 goes on 3 residues after the read ends, and that part is filled in from the germline J gene. This sequence joins TRBV29-1 and TRBJ1-5, with D unresolved. Germline CDR1 reads SQVTM; CDR2 reads ANQGSEA. This CDR3 has 14 residues. V was trimmed by 4 bases and J by 8 bases, leaving 18 bases between them. The covered CDR3 bases are TGCAGCGTTGCCCTCGGCGGTGGCGGGGAGCCC. Its protein is CSVALGGGGEP. The whole CDR3 region reads CSVALGGGGEPQHF. The entire variable domain, with the rest obtained from reference TRBV29-1 and TRBJ1-5, is as follows: SAVISQKPSRDICQRGTSLTIQCQVDSQVTMMFWYRQQPGQSLTLIATANQGSEATYESGFVIDKFPISRPNLTFSTLTVSNMSPEDSSIYLCSVALGGGGEPQHFGDGTRLSIL.

This clone was counted ten times or more. The read halts 3 residues ahead of the CDR3 end, with the missing end drawn from the germline J gene. The V call is TRBV10-3, the J call TRBJ1-6; D may be TRBD1 (6 bases). The CDR3 is 15 residues long. The germline V gene has CDR1 ENHRY and CDR2 SYGVKD. Trimming took 7 bases from V and 9 from J, leaving 19 bases between them. CDR3 loop: CAIKGIGGNSSPLHF. The DNA read from the CDR3 is TGTGCCATCAAGGGAATTGGGGGCAACTCTTCACCC.

This clone showed up many times. Read data end 3 residues before the CDR3 end; the end is taken from the germline J gene. This sequence joins TRBV30 and TRBJ2-3; no reliable D call. Germline lookup yields CDR1 GTSNPN and CDR2 SVGIG (reference sequence). The CDR3 is made up of 12 amino acids. The CDR3 here is CAWSVLTGTQYF. The sequenced CDR3 bases are TGTGCCTGGAGTGTACTCACCGGGACG. The whole variable domain, remainder taken from reference TRBV30 and TRBJ2-3, is SQTIHQWPATLVQPVGSPLSLECTVEGTSNPNLYWYRQAAGRGLQLLFYSVGIGQISSEVPQNLSASRPQDRQFILSSKKLLLSDSGFYLCAWSVLTGTQYFGPGTRLTVL.

On this clone: Sequencing ends 3 residues short of the CDR3 end; the germline J gene provides the rest. The V gene is TRBV19, the J gene TRBJ2-4; 7 nucleotides line up with TRBD1. The CDR3 is 14 residues long. Germline-derived CDR1 and CDR2 are LNHDA and SQIVND (reference sequence). CDR3 in amino acids: CASSIEQGYYGQYF. CDR3 bases read: TGTGCCAGTAGTATCGAACAGGGGTACTATGGT. The entire variable domain, with the rest obtained from reference TRBV19 and TRBJ2-4, is as follows: DGGITQSPKYLFRKEGQNVTLSCEQNLNHDAMYWYRQDPGQGLRLIYYSQIVNDFQKGDIAEGYSVSREKKESFPLTVTSAQKNPTAFYLCASSIEQGYYGQYFGAGTRLSVL.

This clone appeared many times. Read data end 3 residues before the CDR3 end; the end is taken from the germline J gene. The J gene is TRBJ2-7, the V gene TRBV28; D is ambiguous. The CDR3 sequence is 14 residues long. Germline assignment: CDR1 MDHEN and CDR2 SYDVKM. V was cut by 6 bases and J by 3 bases, with 15 bases left in between. CDR3 loop: CASSPQRLYYEQYF. Incomplete CDR3 DNA: TGTGCCAGCAGCCCACAACGATTGTACTACGAG.

This clone has ten or more counts. The read halts 3 residues ahead of the CDR3 end, with the missing end drawn from the germline J gene. J is TRBJ2-7 and V is TRBV2, with D possibly TRBD1 on 5 matching bases. CDR3 length: 14 residues. Germline CDR1 SNHLY, CDR2 FYNNEI. Trimming left V 6 bases short and J 2 bases short, with 14 bases between. The CDR3 protein is CASSYRPRPYEQYF. Partial CDR3 DNA: TGTGCCAGCAGCTACAGGCCTCGGCCCTACGAG.

This clone was observed at least ten times. The read finishes 3 residues shy of the CDR3 end, and the germline J gene is used to complete it. This rearrangement joins TRBV7-2 to TRBJ2-7; 7 bases align to TRBD2. From germline, CDR1 is SGHTA and CDR2 FQGNSA. The V gene end was trimmed by 4 bases and the J gene end by 5 bases; junction bases not matched to a gene: 11. The CDR3 covers 15 residues. The CDR3 protein is CASSSSSGLANEQYF. Incomplete CDR3 DNA: TGTGCCAGCAGCTCCTCTAGCGGTCTGGCGAACGAG.

This clone was observed many times. Read coverage stops 3 residues before the CDR3 terminus; the germline J gene supplies the remainder. J is TRBJ1-5 and V is TRBV19; the match to TRBD1 covers 10 bases. Per germline, CDR1 LNHDA and CDR2 SQIVND (reference sequence). V was clipped by 5 bases and J by 3 bases; unmatched bases: 7. The CDR3 extends over 16 amino acids. CDR3 DNA, as far as it was read: TGTGCCAGTAGTGACCGGGACAGGGGACCCAATCAGCCC. It codes for CASSDRDRGPNQP. The full CDR3 protein is CASSDRDRGPNQPQHF.

This clone has at least ten counts. The read is 3 residues too short to cover the CDR3 end, so that end is filled in from the germline J gene. This rearrangement joins TRBV6-2 or TRBV6-3 to TRBJ2-3, with a tentative D call TRBD1 (5 bases). Germline loops: CDR1 MNHEY, CDR2 SVGEGT. The CDR3 is made up of 14 amino acids. The V and J ends lost 5 bases and 2 bases respectively, with 11 bases between them. CDR3 residues: CASSKQTATDTQYF. The CDR3 bases that were read are TGTGCCAGCAGTAAACAGACAGCCACAGATACG.

This clone was seen many times. The read halts 3 residues ahead of the CDR3 end, with the missing end drawn from the germline J gene. The V call is TRBV7-7, the J call TRBJ2-5; the D gene is possibly TRBD1 (5 bases). The germline V and J ends were trimmed by 8 bases and 1 base, with 11 bases remaining between them. Germline CDR1 SSHAT, CDR2 FNYEAQ (reference sequence). The CDR3 runs 13 residues. The DNA read from the CDR3 is TGTGCCAGCGGGGCTATATTCCAAGAGACC. Protein: CASGAIFQET. The entire CDR3 reads CASGAIFQETQYF.

This clone was detected ten times or more. Incomplete CDR3 DNA: TGTGCCAGCAGTTTGGCTAGCGGGATCTACAATGAG. This gives the protein CASSLASGIYNE. The full-length CDR3 reads as CASSLASGIYNEQFF. The chain has TRBV6-2 or TRBV6-3 and TRBJ2-1, with 9 bases that match TRBD2. Read data end 3 residues before the CDR3 end; the end is taken from the germline J gene. Germline loops: CDR1 MNHEY, CDR2 SVGEGT. Trimming took 4 bases from V and 3 from J; bases not matched to a gene: 4. There are 15 residues in the CDR3.

This clone was recorded many times. The read ends 3 residues before the CDR3 terminus; that terminus is restored from the germline J gene. The chain recombines TRBV5-4 with TRBJ2-1, with TRBD2 identical over 12 bases. Germline CDR1 SGHNT, CDR2 YYREEE (reference sequence). The CDR3 is 16 amino acids. The ends lost 0 bases at V and 6 bases at J; junction bases unmatched: 4. The sequenced part of the CDR3 DNA is TGTGCCAGCAGCTTGGAACTAGCGGGAGGAGGCAATGAG. Translating it yields CASSLELAGGGNE. The whole CDR3 sequence reads CASSLELAGGGNEQFF.

This clone was detected many times. Read coverage stops 3 residues before the CDR3 terminus; the germline J gene supplies the remainder. J is TRBJ2-1 and V is TRBV7-6; tentatively, D is TRBD1 (6 bases). Trimming left V 7 bases short and J 7 bases short, with 17 bases between. Germline CDR1 reads SGHVS; CDR2 reads FNYEAQ. This CDR3 is 14 amino acids long. The CDR3 DNA, read in part, is TGTGCCAGCACGCTAGCCGAGACAGGTAATGAG. It specifies CASTLAETGNE. The entire CDR3 sequence reads CASTLAETGNEQFF.

This clone was seen more than once but under ten times. The CDR3 end is not reached by the read, which stops 3 residues before it; the germline J gene fills it in. The genes are TRBV2 and TRBJ2-3; TRBD2 matches at 7 bases. Germline lookup yields CDR1 SNHLY and CDR2 FYNNEI. The CDR3 spans 15 residues. The CDR3 DNA, read in part, is TGTGCCAGCAGTGATTGGACGGGAGGCGGGGAGACG. As protein: CASSDWTGGGET. The entire CDR3 sequence reads CASSDWTGGGETQYF.

This clone was observed at least ten times. The DNA ends 3 residues before the CDR3 does, and the rest of the CDR3 is filled in from the germline J gene. The chain links TRBV5-4 to TRBJ1-2, with a tentative D call TRBD1 (5 bases). CDR1 is SGHNT, CDR2 YYREEE, per germline (reference sequence). The CDR3 sequence is 15 residues long. This CDR3 is CASSLGGDSLQGYTF. Partial CDR3 DNA: TGTGCCAGCAGCTTGGGGGGCGACAGCCTACAGGGC. The full variable domain, its missing parts supplied by reference TRBV5-4 and TRBJ1-2, is ETGVTQSPTHLIKTRGQQVTLRCSSQSGHNTVSWYQQALGQGPQFIFQYYREEENGRGNFPPRFSGLQFPNYSSELNVNALELDDSALYLCASSLGGDSLQGYTFGSGTRLTVV.

This clone was detected many times. Sequencing ends 3 residues short of the CDR3 end; the germline J gene provides the rest. J is TRBJ1-2 and V is TRBV28; 9 bases fit TRBD1. The CDR3 is 13 residues long. The germline V gene has CDR1 MDHEN and CDR2 SYDVKM. The chain's CDR3 is CASINTGTGGYTF. The CDR3 DNA, read in part, is TGTGCCAGCATTAACACCGGGACAGGGGGC.